The T cell receptor beta chain described here comes from a study of T-cell reconstitution after alpha-beta-depleted transplantation in children. Points from the study as a whole: T-cell numbers and diversity, one year after transplant, stemmed largely from T cells that were newly produced. There were reportedly several hundred expanded graft clones from which alpha-beta T cells came about two months after transplant.

There are 16 residues in the CDR3. The junction had 9 bases not matched to a gene; V was cut back by 0 bases and J by 5 bases. Germline V gives CDR1 MNHEY, CDR2 SVGAGI. As for this clonotype: Antigen: not known.

Unique molecular identifiers were incorporated when the TCRbeta library was constructed. MiXCR, applied by TCRdb to the PCR reads, yields one record per CDR3 protein. The sample lists about 58,000 distinct CDR3 sequences, 35% to 55% occurring once. The sequence came from a male patient younger than 18 who had a stem cell transplant for acute lymphoblastic leukemia, so the T cells may come from the graft donor. The V and J genes are TRBV6-5 and TRBJ2-5; 7 bases line up with TRBD1. This material consisted of PBMCs, mostly from graft donor cells, taken 360 days after TCRalphabeta/CD19-depleted stem cell transplant. The CDR3 nucleotides are TGTGCCAGCAGTTACTCGATAGGGGGCGAATTGGAGACCCAGTACTTC. It yields the protein CASSYSIGGELETQYF.